Shown below are 15 T cell receptor beta chains from a single sample sequenced in a study of T cells in narcolepsy. Profiled with immunoSEQ multiplex PCR; TCRdb holds only in-frame clones, not every one. The table has tens of thousands of clones, about 81% seen once. The specimen sequenced was CD45RA- memory CD4+ T cells from PBMCs. These receptors were taken from a human donor with narcolepsy.

The genes are TRBV18 and TRBJ1-2, with D possibly being TRBD1 (6 bases). The germline V gene encodes CDR1 KGHSH and CDR2 LQKENI. V was cut by 5 bases and J by 2 bases, with 15 bases left in between. The length of the CDR3 is 15 residues. The CDR3 reads CASSSQGTANYGYTF. The CDR3 nucleotides are TGTGCCAGCTCATCCCAGGGGACGGCGAACTATGGCTACACCTTC.

In DNA form, the CDR3 reads TGTGCCAGCAGGGTAACGGGACAGGGATCCTACGAGCAGTACTTC. Translating gives CASRVTGQGSYEQYF. The gene calls are TRBV28 and TRBJ2-7, with 9 bases lining up with TRBD1. CDR1 MDHEN and CDR2 SYDVKM come from the germline V gene. This CDR3 is 15 amino acids long. V lost 6 bases, J lost 1 base, and 7 bases stayed unmatched.

This chain uses TRBV7-8 with TRBJ1-6, with a tentative D call TRBD1 (5 bases). The CDR3 is 16 amino acids. Germline CDR1 reads SGHVS; CDR2 reads FQNEAQ. V was shortened by 1 base and J by 10 bases, with 17 bases between the two germline ends. DNA of the CDR3: TGTGCCAGCAGCTTAGAAGGTTCCAGGGCTGAATCACCCCTCCACTTT. It specifies CASSLEGSRAESPLHF.

The J gene is TRBJ1-4, the V gene TRBV7-2; D uncertain. The V end was cut by 3 bases, the J end by 3 bases, with 2 bases between. This CDR3 spans 12 amino acids. Germline V gene lookup returns CDR1 SGHTA and CDR2 FQGNSA. CDR3 residues: CASSFPNEKLFF. The CDR3 bases are TGTGCCAGCAGCTTCCCTAATGAAAAACTGTTTTTT.

This rearrangement joins TRBV5-4 to TRBJ2-5; D ambiguous. The V end lost 2 bases, the J end lost 3 bases, and 2 bases lay between the germline ends. This CDR3 is 11 amino acids long. From germline, CDR1 is SGHNT and CDR2 YYREEE (reference sequence). CDR3 region: CASSFEETQYF. CDR3 nucleotide sequence: TGTGCCAGCAGCTTTGAAGAGACCCAGTACTTC.

Written as DNA, the CDR3 is TGTGCCAGCAGCTCGTATGACCTGGTGTCGAATTCACCCCTCCACTTT. Translating gives CASSSYDLVSNSPLHF. The J gene is TRBJ1-6, the V gene TRBV7-9, with D hard to call. CDR1 SEHNR and CDR2 FQNEAQ come from the germline V gene (reference sequence). Trimming pared 4 bases from V and 7 bases from J, leaving 17 bases between. The CDR3 is 16 residues long.

This chain joins TRBV19 and TRBJ1-5, with a weak D call TRBD1 (5 bases). Trimming took off 3 bases at V and 3 bases at J, with 12 bases between the two ends. The CDR3 covers 15 residues. CDR1 is LNHDA and CDR2 is SQIVND in the germline V gene (reference sequence). CDR3 amino acids: CASSMTHGTNQPQHF. The CDR3 DNA follows: TGTGCCAGTAGTATGACTCACGGGACCAATCAGCCCCAGCATTTT.

This clone was detected only once. The chain recombines TRBV9 with TRBJ2-1; D not certain. Looked up from germline, CDR1 is SGDLS and CDR2 is YYNGEE. The germline V and J ends were trimmed by 0 bases and 5 bases, with 21 bases remaining between them. The CDR3 loop spans 18 amino acids. The CDR3 sequence: CASSVARAHSPSHNEQFF. CDR3 bases: TGTGCCAGCAGCGTAGCTCGGGCCCACTCGCCGTCACACAATGAGCAGTTCTTC.

The chain recombines TRBV6-1 with TRBJ1-2; D is ambiguous. The germline V gene has CDR1 MNHNS and CDR2 SASEGT. This CDR3 contains 15 residues. V dropped 4 bases and J dropped 1 base, with 13 bases sitting between them. The CDR3, as DNA: TGTGCCAGCAGTGGGAAGGAAAGTAATAACTATGGCTACACCTTC. Protein: CASSGKESNNYGYTF.

The rearrangement joins TRBV6-1 to TRBJ1-2; D uncertain. The germline CDR1 and CDR2 sequences are MNHNS and SASEGT. The CDR3 is 14 residues long. Trimming removed 2 bases at V and 8 bases at J, with 15 bases between. The CDR3 region is CASSETRVVHGYTF. CDR3 coding DNA: TGTGCCAGCAGTGAAACGCGGGTGGTTCACGGCTACACCTTC.

The J gene is TRBJ1-1, the V gene TRBV10-1; possible D gene TRBD1, 6 bases. With 2 bases removed from V and 2 bases from J, the gap between germline ends came to 12 bases. This CDR3 has 15 residues. Germline CDR1 and CDR2: WNHNN and SYGVQD (reference sequence). CDR3 bases: TGCGCCAGCAGTGAGAACCAGGGGACCAACACTGAAGCTTTCTTT. Its protein is CASSENQGTNTEAFF.

The chain employs TRBV19 and TRBJ2-5; D remains ambiguous. Trimming removed 3 bases at V and 5 bases at J, with 13 bases between. The germline CDR1 and CDR2 sequences are LNHDA and SQIVND (reference sequence). CDR3 length: 14 residues. In DNA form, the CDR3 reads TGTGCCAGTAGTATTAATTCGGGTACGGAGACCCAGTACTTC. Translating it yields CASSINSGTETQYF.

The V call is TRBV7-2, the J call TRBJ1-2, with unresolved D. V was trimmed by 0 bases and J by 4 bases, leaving 6 bases between them. Germline lookup yields CDR1 SGHTA and CDR2 FQGNSA. This CDR3 contains 13 residues. The CDR3 DNA sequence: TGTGCCAGCAGCTTAGCGCAGATCTATGGCTACACCTTC. As protein: CASSLAQIYGYTF.

A few counts support this clone. This sequence joins TRBV28 and TRBJ1-5; D might be TRBD1 (5 bases). CDR3 length equals 16 residues. The germline V gene has CDR1 MDHEN and CDR2 SYDVKM. The ends were cut back, 5 bases at V and 6 bases at J, with 20 bases in the middle. CDR3 sequence (DNA): TGTGCCAGCAGTCCGCGACAGCTTCTAAGAGGTCAGCCCCAGCATTTT. It encodes CASSPRQLLRGQPQHF.

The J gene is TRBJ2-1, the V gene TRBV7-2; D may be TRBD1 (6 bases). Germline values: CDR1 SGHTA, CDR2 FQGNSA. With 5 bases removed from V and 6 bases from J, the gap between germline ends came to 14 bases. The CDR3 runs to 14 residues. For the CDR3, the DNA is TGTGCCAGCAGCACAGACAGGTATAGCAATGAGCAGTTCTTC. It is translated as CASSTDRYSNEQFF.